The source of this TCR beta chain is a study of metastatic and nonmetastatic thyroid tumors. Patients underwent thyroid surgery, and none had received any treatment before it. TCRdb re-analyzed the PCR reads through MiXCR. The sample has about 16,000 clones, 33% seen once; the top ten hold about 13%. The CDR3 runs 17 residues. V shed 4 bases, J shed 0 bases, and the junction held 11 bases outside the gene matches. Germline CDR1 and CDR2: MGHDK and SYGVNS. The sequenced material came from tumor tissue. This TCR came from a male donor with papillary thyroid cancer or a benign thyroid nodule (not recorded which). Some clones in this sample may be carry-over from other donors' samples. The chain uses TRBV25-1 and TRBJ2-7; the match to TRBD1 covers 8 bases. The CDR3 DNA is TGTGCCAGCAGTGGAACGTCCCGGGACAGGTTCTCCTACGAGCAGTACTTC. Its protein product is CASSGTSRDRFSYEQYF.